The 17 T cell receptor beta chains reported below all come from one sample, sequenced in a study of shared clonotypes between healthy human individuals. Libraries were prepared by immunoSEQ multiplex PCR; TCRdb keeps only in-frame clonotypes and omits some of them. The sample carries more than 900,000 clones, 78% recorded once. The sequencing input was memory CD4+ T cells from PBMCs. Documented subset: CD45RA-negative fraction. These receptors all stem from a man aged 18 to 30 in good health. Some clones in this sample may be carry-over from other donors' samples.

This clone is a singleton in its sample. The chain links TRBV14 to TRBJ1-1; 7 nucleotides align to TRBD1. Germline assignment: CDR1 SGHDN and CDR2 FVKESK. The length of the CDR3 is 15 residues. The ends lost 3 bases at V and 11 bases at J; junction bases unmatched: 15. CDR3 DNA sequence: TGTGCCAGCAGCCATGATAGACAGGGACGGGCTGGGGCTTTCTTT. Its protein is CASSHDRQGRAGAFF.

The J gene is TRBJ2-1, the V gene TRBV5-1; 9 bases map to TRBD2. Germline V gene sequence: CDR1 SGHRS, CDR2 YFSETQ. The J segment lost 6 bases and the V segment lost 0 bases, leaving 7 bases of the junction unmatched. There are 16 residues in the CDR3. The CDR3 bases are TGCGCCAGCAGCTTGGCCGCGACTAGCGGCTTCAATGAGCAGTTCTTC. Its protein is CASSLAATSGFNEQFF.

This rearrangement joins TRBV2 to TRBJ1-2; D is possibly TRBD1 (5 bases). CDR3 length: 11 residues. V was cut by 3 bases and J by 12 bases, with 11 bases left in between. Germline V gene sequence: CDR1 SNHLY, CDR2 FYNNEI. The CDR3 sequence: CASSDGGINTF. DNA for the CDR3: TGTGCCAGCAGTGATGGGGGGATTAACACCTTC.

The genes are TRBV28 and TRBJ2-1; perhaps TRBD1 as D (6 bases). CDR1 MDHEN and CDR2 SYDVKM come from the germline V gene. The CDR3 runs 15 residues. Between the trimmed V and J ends, which lost 2 bases and 10 bases, there was a span of 18 bases. For the CDR3, the DNA is TGTGCCAGCAGTTTACTCAACAGGGATTCGGACGAGCAGTTCTTC. This codes for CASSLLNRDSDEQFF.

The J gene is TRBJ1-3, the V gene TRBV5-1; no clear D. The V end was cut by 4 bases, the J end by 0 bases, with 8 bases between. This CDR3 comprises 14 residues. The germline gives CDR1 SGHRS, CDR2 YFSETQ. CDR3 DNA sequence: TGCGCCAGCAGCGGTGGAGTCTCTGGAAACACCATATATTTT. This encodes CASSGGVSGNTIYF.

This chain uses TRBV6-6 with TRBJ1-2, with TRBD1 identical over 7 bases. J lost 8 bases, V lost 8 bases, and 14 bases had no gene match. CDR1 MNHNY and CDR2 SVGAGI come from the germline V gene (reference sequence). The CDR3 length is 14 residues. CDR3 loop: CASQLTNRGRGYTF. The CDR3 DNA sequence: TGTGCCAGCCAACTCACGAACAGGGGACGCGGCTACACCTTC.

This sequence joins TRBV2 and TRBJ2-7, with D possibly matching TRBD1 (6 bases). Germline lookup yields CDR1 SNHLY and CDR2 FYNNEI. The CDR3 contains 13 residues. V was pared by 5 bases and J by 2 bases, with 10 bases between. CDR3 residues: CASSPDSTYEQYF. The CDR3 DNA follows: TGTGCCAGCAGTCCGGACAGCACCTACGAGCAGTACTTC.

The gene calls are TRBV18 and TRBJ2-3, with 9 bases identical to TRBD2. Looked up from germline, CDR1 is KGHSH and CDR2 is LQKENI. After removal of 1 base from V and 3 bases from J, the junction contained 5 bases not matched to a gene. The CDR3 contains 16 residues. CDR3 nucleotides: TGTGCCAGCTCACCACGGGTAGCGGGAGTTACAGATACGCAGTATTTT. Encoded protein: CASSPRVAGVTDTQYF.

The chain couples TRBV2 to TRBJ2-1; D is unresolved. The CDR3 runs to 13 residues. Trimming pared 8 bases from V and 2 bases from J, leaving 10 bases between. Per the germline V gene, CDR1 is SNHLY and CDR2 is FYNNEI. CDR3 bases: TGTGCCAGCCTGACTCTCACCTACAATGAGCAGTTCTTC. It is translated as CASLTLTYNEQFF.

The CDR3 loop is CASSQAGRYGYTF. The CDR3 DNA is TGTGCCAGCAGTCAGGCAGGGCGGTATGGCTACACCTTC. The chain recombines TRBV28 with TRBJ1-2; a weak D match, TRBD1 (5 bases). V was trimmed by 5 bases and J by 5 bases, leaving 12 bases between them. CDR1 is MDHEN, CDR2 SYDVKM, per germline. The CDR3 sequence is 13 residues long.

The CDR3 here is CASSLPGQTSYEQYF. The CDR3, as DNA: TGTGCCAGCAGCTTGCCCGGACAGACATCCTACGAGCAGTACTTC. The chain recombines TRBV28 with TRBJ2-7, with D perhaps matching TRBD1 (6 bases). Deletions cut 6 bases from V and 1 base from J, with 16 bases between. Germline CDR1 and CDR2: MDHEN and SYDVKM. This CDR3 region has 15 residues.

This rearrangement joins TRBV6-1 to TRBJ2-5; possibly TRBD1 for D (6 bases). CDR1 MNHNS and CDR2 SASEGT come from the germline V gene. This CDR3 contains 15 residues. The V end lost 5 bases, the J end lost 1 base, and 14 bases lay between the germline ends. CDR3 protein: CASSLFGTLQETQYF. For the CDR3, the DNA is TGTGCCAGCAGTCTTTTTGGGACACTCCAAGAGACCCAGTACTTC.

This chain links TRBV6-5 with TRBJ1-3; no reliable D call. The CDR3 runs 15 residues. The germline gives CDR1 MNHEY, CDR2 SVGAGI. Between the trimmed V and J ends, which lost 2 bases and 2 bases, there was a span of 10 bases. This CDR3 reads CASSYESGAGNTIYF. The CDR3 region has the DNA TGTGCCAGCAGTTACGAGTCAGGAGCTGGAAACACCATATATTTT.

About this clone itself: This likely reflects a read error, since a far larger clone is one base away. The same CDR3 arises from other DNA sequences in this sample as well. The rearrangement links TRBV30 to TRBJ1-3; no clear D gene. Germline V lookup: CDR1 GTSNPN, CDR2 SVGIG (reference sequence). The CDR3 is 13 residues long. CDR3 sequence reads: CACHRGSGNTIYF. CDR3 sequence (DNA): TGTGCCTGCCACCGCGGTTCTGGAAACACCATATACTTT.

This chain's CDR3 is CASSKDIGTGGGTEAFF. DNA for the CDR3: TGTGCCAGCAGCAAAGATATCGGGACAGGGGGAGGCACTGAAGCTTTCTTT. V and J are TRBV21-1 and TRBJ1-1; the table's D call of TRBD1 was not tested on the DNA. TRBV21-1 is listed as a pseudogene. The CDR3 has 17 amino acids.

This clone was recorded once. Other nucleotide sequences from this sample produce the same CDR3. The chain has TRBV18 and TRBJ1-1, with a possible D match to TRBD1 (5 bases). V was trimmed by 3 bases and J by 3 bases, leaving 8 bases between them. The CDR3 runs to 13 residues. CDR1 KGHSH and CDR2 LQKENI come from the germline V gene. The CDR3 DNA follows: TGTGCCAGCTCACCGGGAGGGGACACTGAAGCTTTCTTT. It translates to CASSPGGDTEAFF.

The genes are TRBV16 and TRBJ1-5, with 9 nucleotides matching TRBD1. The CDR3 has 16 residues. V lost 3 bases to trimming and J lost 0 bases; unmatched junction nucleotides: 3. The germline CDR1 and CDR2 sequences are KGHSY and FQNENV. In DNA form, the CDR3 reads TGTGCCAGCAGCCAGGCGACAGGGGGTAGCAATCAGCCCCAGCATTTT. It is translated as CASSQATGGSNQPQHF.